Detailed here is one T cell receptor beta chain. A much larger clone lies one base from this, so it may be a read error. This entry is derived from a study of metastatic and nonmetastatic thyroid tumors. The overall study: Repertoire comparison spanned blood and tumor or nodule tissue of malignant and benign thyroid patients.

The germline CDR1 and CDR2 sequences are LGHNA and YNFKEQ. The CDR3 has 15 residues. Trimming cost V 0 bases and J 6 bases, with 14 bases left between them. Per the study methods: CDR3 differences across clinicopathological groups were used to build a distant-metastasis classifier for papillary thyroid cancer. TCRdb reassembled clones from the PCR reads with MiXCR. Clone size and V and J calls follow TCRdb, not the original study. Counted here are approximately 84,000 clones, under 15% occurring once; the ten biggest clones make up roughly 4%. Each patient went into thyroid surgery without having received any treatment.

V is TRBV4-2 and J is TRBJ1-1; no clear D. Sequencing was performed on blood. This TCR came from a female donor with papillary thyroid cancer or a benign thyroid nodule (not recorded which). Some clones in this sample may be carry-over from other donors' samples. The CDR3 sequence is CASSQDSFHYSEAFF. The DNA of the CDR3 is TGTGCCAGCAGCCAAGATTCGTTTCATTACTCTGAAGCTTTCTTT.